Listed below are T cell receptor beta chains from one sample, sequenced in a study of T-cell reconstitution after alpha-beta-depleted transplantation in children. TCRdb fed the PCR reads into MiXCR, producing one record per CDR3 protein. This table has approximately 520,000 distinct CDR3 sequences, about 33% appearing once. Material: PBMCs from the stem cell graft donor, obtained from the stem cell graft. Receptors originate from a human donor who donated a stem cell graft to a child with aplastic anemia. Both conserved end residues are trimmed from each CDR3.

ASSPGQGRSAGELF,TRBV7-2,TRBJ2-2
ASSLPGWGIMNTEAF,TRBV5-6,TRBJ1-1
ASRRQVNQPQH,TRBV12-3/TRBV12-4,TRBJ1-5
ASSHRSGGASTDTQY,TRBV12-3/TRBV12-4,TRBJ2-3
ASSTRDREGQPQH,TRBV7-8,TRBJ1-5
ASSLGQGVRETQY,TRBV7-8,TRBJ2-5
ASSPRGTEGEKLF,TRBV18,TRBJ1-4
ASSFQGEGNTEAF,TRBV13,TRBJ1-1
SARAAGLAVLSYEQY,TRBV20-1,TRBJ2-7
ASSALAGGTGELF,TRBV7-2,TRBJ2-2
ASRRTGDTGELF,TRBV6-1,TRBJ2-2
ASSGQGLYEKLF,TRBV6-1,TRBJ1-4
ASSYGIGQETQY,TRBV7-2,TRBJ2-5
ASIQGALGEAF,TRBV5-1,TRBJ1-1
ASRPSGSSYNEQF,TRBV6-1,TRBJ2-1
ASQGQINQPQH,TRBV18,TRBJ1-5
ASSLDGNPTDTQY,TRBV11-2,TRBJ2-3
ASSLGQGVGEQY,TRBV5-1,TRBJ2-7
ASSLAVSGDQETQY,TRBV5-1,TRBJ2-5
SVEAGRGRDGYT,TRBV29-1,TRBJ1-2
ASSLEWRPENEKLF,TRBV11-2,TRBJ1-4
ASSSAGQRLEEKLF,TRBV5-5,TRBJ1-4
ASSLGAGGEWNTEAF,TRBV5-1,TRBJ1-1
SAALAARETQY,TRBV29-1,TRBJ2-5
ASSLFRSRGQGAIVAF,TRBV5-6,TRBJ1-1
ASSLPQGPDTQY,TRBV7-9,TRBJ2-3
ASSFRAEGETQY,TRBV6-2/TRBV6-3,TRBJ2-5
SVEDAFLNTEAF,TRBV29-1,TRBJ1-1
ASSLGQGSAEAF,TRBV5-6,TRBJ1-1
ASSLGSSGTTDTQY,TRBV7-9,TRBJ2-3
AWSSGTGFGNTIY,TRBV30,TRBJ1-3
SVTRDWSPYEQY,TRBV29-1,TRBJ2-7
ASSLRARGTQY,TRBV5-5,TRBJ2-5
ASSLGTSSGELF,TRBV12-3/TRBV12-4,TRBJ2-2
ASGMAAGLREETQY,TRBV6-2/TRBV6-3,TRBJ2-5
SVEGSGGSQVDIQY,TRBV29-1,TRBJ2-4
ASSPGTGGPLDEKLF,TRBV12-3/TRBV12-4,TRBJ1-4
ASTSENEQF,TRBV28,TRBJ2-1
ASSLGLAFYTDEQF,TRBV28,TRBJ2-1
SALPSGSDNEQF,TRBV20-1,TRBJ2-1
ASSSSPERTVRYQETQY,TRBV7-8,TRBJ2-5